This TCR beta chain was captured by sequencing in a study of blood T cell repertoires in COVID-19. Study at large: Sources were T cells, B-cell-depleted T cells, or PBMCs; the material itself was cDNA or gDNA.

This table comes from immunoSEQ multiplex PCR, and its TCRdb copy is limited to in-frame clones, with some not included. Altogether fewer than 200,000 clones are present, nearly 90% being singletons, with the ten largest covering 20% to 25%. The sequencing input was peripheral blood. The TCR was taken from a man in his sixties with active or convalescent COVID-19.

The CDR3 region has the DNA TGTGCCAGCAGCCGGGACAGGGGGTGGTACGAGCAGTACTTC. Translating it yields CASSRDRGWYEQYF. The chain combines TRBV2 with TRBJ2-7; 11 bases are shared with TRBD1. Losses at the gene ends were 6 bases for V and 4 bases for J; bases not matched to a gene: 5. This CDR3 region has 14 residues. Germline CDR1 reads SNHLY; CDR2 reads FYNNEI.